This is a list of T cell receptor beta chains from one sample in a study of shared clonotypes between healthy human individuals. The method was immunoSEQ multiplex PCR; TCRdb's version includes in-frame clones alone and lacks a portion of them. The data contain roughly 500,000 clones, around 73% of them singletons. Input material: PBMCs. Receptors originate from a woman in her thirties or forties in good health. Some clones in this sample may be carry-over from other donors' samples. CDR3s include the opening cysteine and the closing phenylalanine or tryptophan. A D gene is named only where the DNA matches it firmly. Clone size is shown for a subset of rows, as once, few, many or a class of expanded clone.

J: TRBJ1-2
length: 13
D: TRBD1
V: TRBV9
size: once
DNA: TGTGCCAGCACTCGACAGGGCCCGGGGGGCTACACCTTC
CDR3: CASTRQGPGGYTF

J: TRBJ2-1
length: 15
D: TRBD2
V: TRBV18
size: -
DNA: TGTGCCAGCTCACCGGGACTAGCGGGCTACAATGAGCAGTTCTTC
CDR3: CASSPGLAGYNEQFF

J: TRBJ2-7
length: 13
D: -
V: TRBV30
size: once
DNA: TGTGCCTGGAGTGTACAGGCAGGAAGGGAGCAGTACTTC
CDR3: CAWSVQAGREQYF

J: TRBJ2-7
length: 16
D: TRBD2
V: TRBV4-1
size: -
DNA: TGCGCCAGCAGCCAAGATCCCAGGACTAGTCGGTACGAGCAGTACTTC
CDR3: CASSQDPRTSRYEQYF

J: TRBJ1-1
length: 14
D: -
V: TRBV28
size: -
DNA: TGTGCCAGCAACCTCCGGGCCCGGAACACTGAAGCTTTCTTT
CDR3: CASNLRARNTEAFF

J: TRBJ1-3
length: 18
D: -
V: TRBV28
size: -
DNA: TGTGCCAGCAGTTTATGGGACAGCGCCTCGATCTCTGGAAACACCATATATTTT
CDR3: CASSLWDSASISGNTIYF

J: TRBJ2-3
length: 17
D: -
V: TRBV7-2
size: -
DNA: TGTGCCAGCAGCTTAGAGGTCCAGAGAGGGCGGACAGATACGCAGTATTTT
CDR3: CASSLEVQRGRTDTQYF

J: TRBJ2-7
length: 15
D: -
V: TRBV7-2
size: -
DNA: TGTGCCAGCAGCTCTCAAACGGGTCCCAACTACGAGCAGTACTTC
CDR3: CASSSQTGPNYEQYF

J: TRBJ2-1
length: 15
D: TRBD2
V: TRBV7-9
size: -
DNA: TGTGCCAGCAGCTGGAGCGGGAGCGTTCGTAATGAGCAGTTCTTC
CDR3: CASSWSGSVRNEQFF

J: TRBJ2-2
length: 16
D: -
V: TRBV7-3
size: -
DNA: TGTGCCAGCAGCTTAACCGGGGGTGACAGAACCGGGGAGCTGTTTTTT
CDR3: CASSLTGGDRTGELFF

J: TRBJ1-3
length: 16
D: TRBD1
V: TRBV19
size: -
DNA: TGTGCCAGTAGTACACAGGGGGCTCGCTCTGGAAACACCATATATTTT
CDR3: CASSTQGARSGNTIYF

J: TRBJ2-1
length: 12
D: -
V: TRBV10-3
size: few
DNA: TGTGCCATCAGTGGTGATCACAAAGGGCAGTTCTTC
CDR3: CAISGDHKGQFF

J: TRBJ2-3
length: 15
D: TRBD2
V: TRBV7-6
size: once
DNA: TGTGCCAGCAGCGCAACTAGCGGACGCACAGATACGCAGTATTTT
CDR3: CASSATSGRTDTQYF

J: TRBJ1-5
length: 14
D: TRBD1
V: TRBV5-1
size: few
DNA: TGCGCCAGCAGCTGGGGACAGGGGGACCAGCCCCAGCATTTT
CDR3: CASSWGQGDQPQHF

J: TRBJ1-2
length: 15
D: TRBD1
V: TRBV7-8
size: -
DNA: TGTGCCAGCAGCTCATCCGGGACAGGGATCTATGGCTACACCTTC
CDR3: CASSSSGTGIYGYTF

J: TRBJ2-7
length: 16
D: TRBD2
V: TRBV11-2
size: -
DNA: TGTGCCAGCAGCTTAGTTCAACTAGCGGATCGCTACGAGCAGTACTTC
CDR3: CASSLVQLADRYEQYF

J: TRBJ2-1
length: 16
D: TRBD2
V: TRBV11-2
size: -
DNA: TGTGCCAGCAGCCGAGGACTAGCGGGTTCCTACAATGAGCAGTTCTTC
CDR3: CASSRGLAGSYNEQFF

J: TRBJ2-4
length: 13
D: -
V: TRBV14
size: -
DNA: TGTGCCAGCAGCCAAGATCAGGGGTACATTCAGTACTTC
CDR3: CASSQDQGYIQYF

J: TRBJ2-7
length: 15
D: TRBD1
V: TRBV15
size: few
DNA: TGTGCCACCAGCAGAGATGGGGGACAGTCCTACGAGCAGTACTTC
CDR3: CATSRDGGQSYEQYF

J: TRBJ2-7
length: 13
D: -
V: TRBV2
size: few
DNA: TGTGCCAGCAGTACAGGGATCCCCTACGAGCAGTACTTC
CDR3: CASSTGIPYEQYF

J: TRBJ2-1
length: 16
D: -
V: TRBV25-1
size: once
DNA: TGTGCCAGCAGTGAATGGGGGCGGGACTCCTACAATGAGCAGTTCTTC
CDR3: CASSEWGRDSYNEQFF

J: TRBJ2-5
length: 16
D: TRBD1
V: TRBV28
size: -
DNA: TGTGCCAGCAGTTTAGCTTCGGGACAGAAAATAGAGACCCAGTACTTC
CDR3: CASSLASGQKIETQYF

J: TRBJ2-7
length: 12
D: -
V: TRBV5-1
size: -
DNA: TGCGCCAGCAGCTTCGAAAACTACGAGCAGTACTTC
CDR3: CASSFENYEQYF

J: TRBJ1-1
length: 14
D: -
V: TRBV28
size: few
DNA: TGTGCCAGCACAACCCGTCAGGGGTCGAGTGAAGCTTTCTTT
CDR3: CASTTRQGSSEAFF

J: TRBJ1-1
length: 14
D: -
V: TRBV15
size: -
DNA: TGTGCCACCAGCAGAGATTTTACGGACACTGAAGCTTTCTTT
CDR3: CATSRDFTDTEAFF

J: TRBJ1-2
length: 17
D: TRBD1
V: TRBV28
size: -
DNA: TGTGCCAGCACCCGCGGGACAGGGGTTTGGATTGACTATGGCTACACCTTC
CDR3: CASTRGTGVWIDYGYTF

J: TRBJ2-7
length: 13
D: -
V: TRBV11-2
size: few
DNA: TGTGCCAGCAACCAGGGGTCCTCCTACGAGCAGTACTTC
CDR3: CASNQGSSYEQYF

J: TRBJ2-7
length: 13
D: -
V: TRBV7-8
size: once
DNA: TGTGCCAGCAGCCCAATGGGGGTCTACGAGCAGTACTTC
CDR3: CASSPMGVYEQYF

J: TRBJ2-5
length: 14
D: -
V: TRBV7-2
size: many
DNA: TGTGCCAGCAGCTTAGCGGAGGGGGTGGAGACCCAGTACTTC
CDR3: CASSLAEGVETQYF

J: TRBJ2-2
length: 14
D: -
V: TRBV28
size: -
DNA: TGTGCCAGCAGTTTAAGGGGCCCCACCGGGGAGCTGTTTTTT
CDR3: CASSLRGPTGELFF

J: TRBJ1-1
length: 15
D: -
V: TRBV9
size: few
DNA: TGTGCCAGCAGCGCACTTAGATGGGAGGGGGCTGAAGCTTTCTTT
CDR3: CASSALRWEGAEAFF

J: TRBJ1-1
length: 14
D: -
V: TRBV28
size: -
DNA: TGTGCCAGCGGTAATATTCAGGGGATCACTGAAGCTTTCTTT
CDR3: CASGNIQGITEAFF

J: TRBJ2-7
length: 19
D: TRBD1
V: TRBV2
size: -
DNA: TGTGCCAGCAGTGAACCGGGACAGGGTATGAGGAGTATATCCTACGAGCAGTACTTC
CDR3: CASSEPGQGMRSISYEQYF

J: TRBJ1-2
length: 14
D: -
V: TRBV14
size: -
DNA: TGTGCCAGCAGCCCTTCCCGACCTGGTTATGGCTACACCTTC
CDR3: CASSPSRPGYGYTF

J: TRBJ1-1
length: 12
D: -
V: TRBV10-3
size: few
DNA: TGTGCCATCAGTGAAGGCAGGGCTGAAGCTTTCTTT
CDR3: CAISEGRAEAFF

J: TRBJ2-1
length: 15
D: -
V: TRBV2
size: -
DNA: TGTGCCAGCAACCAAGATCGGGACATATCCCATGAGCAGTTCTTC
CDR3: CASNQDRDISHEQFF

J: TRBJ2-7
length: 12
D: -
V: TRBV11-2
size: -
DNA: TGTGCCAGCAGCTTAGATGGTTACGAGCAGTACTTC
CDR3: CASSLDGYEQYF

J: TRBJ2-1
length: 14
D: -
V: TRBV6-4
size: -
DNA: TGTGCCAGCAGTAACGGGGAAGGTTCCAATGAGCAGTTCTTC
CDR3: CASSNGEGSNEQFF

J: TRBJ2-4
length: 14
D: -
V: TRBV7-8
size: once
DNA: TGTGCCAGCAGCTTGGTCCAGCGGGACACCATTCAGTACTTC
CDR3: CASSLVQRDTIQYF

J: TRBJ1-6
length: 14
D: -
V: TRBV2
size: once
DNA: TGTGCCAGCAGAAAGGACAGCGGTAATTCACCCCTCCACTTT
CDR3: CASRKDSGNSPLHF

J: TRBJ2-7
length: 12
D: -
V: TRBV5-1
size: -
DNA: TGCGCCAGCGGCCGGGAAGCCTACGAGCAGTACTTC
CDR3: CASGREAYEQYF

J: TRBJ2-1
length: 16
D: TRBD1
V: TRBV5-1
size: -
DNA: TGCGCCAGCAGCGGCCTTCACAGGGGCCGGGTACCTGAGCAGTTCTTC
CDR3: CASSGLHRGRVPEQFF

J: TRBJ1-2
length: 15
D: -
V: TRBV4-2
size: -
DNA: TGTGCCAGCAGCCAAGATTCGGGGAGGGAGGGCGGCTACACCTTC
CDR3: CASSQDSGREGGYTF

J: TRBJ1-2
length: 13
D: -
V: TRBV7-2
size: few
DNA: TGTGCCAGCAGCTACAGGGTGGACTATGGCTACACCTTC
CDR3: CASSYRVDYGYTF

J: TRBJ2-7
length: 13
D: TRBD2
V: TRBV7-2
size: -
DNA: TGTGCCAGCAGCTTAGATCCTAGCGGGAGGGCGTACTTC
CDR3: CASSLDPSGRAYF

J: TRBJ2-3
length: 15
D: TRBD1
V: TRBV4-2
size: few
DNA: TGTGCCAGCAGCCAAGAGGGACAGGAGACAGATACGCAGTATTTT
CDR3: CASSQEGQETDTQYF

J: TRBJ2-5
length: 18
D: -
V: TRBV5-8
size: -
DNA: TGTGCCAGCAGCTCCCCCTCGATGGTCGGGGGCGCGTTTAAGACCCAGTACTTC
CDR3: CASSSPSMVGGAFKTQYF

J: TRBJ1-2
length: 13
D: -
V: TRBV2
size: -
DNA: TGTGCCAGCAGGCCTGGGGGATTCGGTGGCTACACCTTC
CDR3: CASRPGGFGGYTF

J: TRBJ2-3
length: 11
D: -
V: TRBV15
size: few
DNA: TGTGCCACCAGCATAGCGGATACGCAGTATTTT
CDR3: CATSIADTQYF

J: TRBJ2-1
length: 15
D: -
V: TRBV6-5
size: many
DNA: TGTGCCAGCAGTAAAACCGGGACCCTTTACAATGAGCAGTTCTTC
CDR3: CASSKTGTLYNEQFF

J: TRBJ2-3
length: 15
D: TRBD1
V: TRBV13
size: many
DNA: TGTGCCAGCAGCCCGAGGGACAGGAACACAGATACGCAGTATTTT
CDR3: CASSPRDRNTDTQYF

J: TRBJ1-3
length: 13
D: -
V: TRBV7-9
size: -
DNA: TGTGCCAGCAGCTTATGGGACCAAACCCCCATATATTTT
CDR3: CASSLWDQTPIYF

J: TRBJ2-5
length: 16
D: TRBD1
V: TRBV5-1
size: few
DNA: TGCGCCAGCAGCTTGGGGGGACAGGCTAGTCAAGAGACCCAGTACTTC
CDR3: CASSLGGQASQETQYF